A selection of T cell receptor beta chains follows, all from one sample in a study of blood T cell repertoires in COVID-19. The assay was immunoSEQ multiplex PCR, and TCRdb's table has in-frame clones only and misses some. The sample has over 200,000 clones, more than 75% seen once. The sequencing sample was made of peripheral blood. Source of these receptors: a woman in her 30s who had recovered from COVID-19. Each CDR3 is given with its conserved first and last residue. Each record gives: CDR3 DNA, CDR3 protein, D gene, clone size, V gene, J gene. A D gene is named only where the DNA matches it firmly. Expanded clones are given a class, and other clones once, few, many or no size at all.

CDR3 DNA: TGTGCCAGCAGTTACTATGAGACTAAACGGGGGTCCGATGAGCAGTTCTTC; CDR3 protein: CASSYYETKRGSDEQFF; D gene: -; clone size: -; V gene: TRBV6-2/TRBV6-3; J gene: TRBJ2-1
CDR3 DNA: TGCGCCAGCAGTGTTGACGGGGTGAACACTGAAGCTTTCTTT; CDR3 protein: CASSVDGVNTEAFF; D gene: -; clone size: -; V gene: TRBV10-1; J gene: TRBJ1-1
CDR3 DNA: TGTGCCAGCAGTTCGAGGGAGCCAACTAGTAATCAGCCCCAGCATTTT; CDR3 protein: CASSSREPTSNQPQHF; D gene: -; clone size: -; V gene: TRBV27; J gene: TRBJ1-5
CDR3 DNA: TGCGCCAGCAGCTTGTTGGGGGGGACCGAAGAGACCCAGTACTTC; CDR3 protein: CASSLLGGTEETQYF; D gene: TRBD2; clone size: -; V gene: TRBV5-1; J gene: TRBJ2-5
CDR3 DNA: TGTGCCAGCAGCTTAGTTCCGGGACAGGGGATGTCCTACAATGAGCAGTTCTTC; CDR3 protein: CASSLVPGQGMSYNEQFF; D gene: TRBD1; clone size: -; V gene: TRBV11-2; J gene: TRBJ2-1
CDR3 DNA: TGTGCCAGCCCTGAGGACGGGACAGGGCTCTACGAGCAGTACTTC; CDR3 protein: CASPEDGTGLYEQYF; D gene: TRBD1; clone size: -; V gene: TRBV27; J gene: TRBJ2-7
CDR3 DNA: TGTGCCAGCAGCTTAACAGGGGGAGCAAGCACTGAAGCTTTCTTT; CDR3 protein: CASSLTGGASTEAFF; D gene: TRBD1; clone size: -; V gene: TRBV11-3; J gene: TRBJ1-1
CDR3 DNA: TGTGCCAGCAGCCCACGTCATGATAGCGGTAACAATGAGCAGTTCTTC; CDR3 protein: CASSPRHDSGNNEQFF; D gene: -; clone size: -; V gene: TRBV7-6; J gene: TRBJ2-1
CDR3 DNA: TGTGCCAGCAGCTCCTTTGGACAGATCTCTGGGGCCAACGTCCTGACTTTC; CDR3 protein: CASSSFGQISGANVLTF; D gene: -; clone size: -; V gene: TRBV7-6; J gene: TRBJ2-6
CDR3 DNA: TGTGCCACCAGCAGAGATCAGGTAGCGGGGCAGTTCTTC; CDR3 protein: CATSRDQVAGQFF; D gene: TRBD2; clone size: few; V gene: TRBV15; J gene: TRBJ2-1
CDR3 DNA: TGTGCCATCAGTGTCGACAGGGCCTCTGGAAACACCATATATTTT; CDR3 protein: CAISVDRASGNTIYF; D gene: TRBD1; clone size: -; V gene: TRBV10-3; J gene: TRBJ1-3
CDR3 DNA: TGCGCCAGCAGCCAAGAGGGACAGGGGTACAATGAGCAGTTCTTC; CDR3 protein: CASSQEGQGYNEQFF; D gene: TRBD1; clone size: -; V gene: TRBV4-1; J gene: TRBJ2-1
CDR3 DNA: TGTGCCAGTCTCGGACAGGGCAATCAGCCCCAGCATTTT; CDR3 protein: CASLGQGNQPQHF; D gene: TRBD1; clone size: -; V gene: TRBV19; J gene: TRBJ1-5
CDR3 DNA: TGTGCCAGCAGTGACTCGATGCGGGGGGACACCGGGGAGCTGTTTTTT; CDR3 protein: CASSDSMRGDTGELFF; D gene: TRBD2; clone size: -; V gene: TRBV6-4; J gene: TRBJ2-2
CDR3 DNA: TGTGCCAGCAGCCCACGGACAGCGACGAACACTGAAGCTTTCTTT; CDR3 protein: CASSPRTATNTEAFF; D gene: -; clone size: -; V gene: TRBV11-2; J gene: TRBJ1-1
CDR3 DNA: TGTGCCAGCATTCTCAGGGTGCGTTCCTACAATGAGCAGTTCTTC; CDR3 protein: CASILRVRSYNEQFF; D gene: -; clone size: once; V gene: TRBV6-5; J gene: TRBJ2-1
CDR3 DNA: TGTGCCAGCAGTGGGACCCATTCGACAGGGTTTTATGGCTACACCTTC; CDR3 protein: CASSGTHSTGFYGYTF; D gene: TRBD1; clone size: -; V gene: TRBV6-1; J gene: TRBJ1-2
CDR3 DNA: TGTGCCAGCAGCGGCTCTGTAGAGCAGTACTTC; CDR3 protein: CASSGSVEQYF; D gene: -; clone size: -; V gene: TRBV11-2; J gene: TRBJ2-7
CDR3 DNA: TGTGCCAGCAGCGCTGGCCCGGGACAGGTATACGAGCAGTACTTC; CDR3 protein: CASSAGPGQVYEQYF; D gene: TRBD1; clone size: -; V gene: TRBV9; J gene: TRBJ2-7
CDR3 DNA: TGCGCCAGCAGCCAAGATCGGGGGGGCACAAACTATGGCTACACCTTC; CDR3 protein: CASSQDRGGTNYGYTF; D gene: -; clone size: -; V gene: TRBV4-1; J gene: TRBJ1-2
CDR3 DNA: TGTGCCAGCAGTGCGGGACAGGGATTTAATTCACCCCTCCACTTT; CDR3 protein: CASSAGQGFNSPLHF; D gene: TRBD1; clone size: -; V gene: TRBV2; J gene: TRBJ1-6
CDR3 DNA: TGTGCCAGCAGTCCTAGCGGGGATCTCACAGATACGCAGTATTTT; CDR3 protein: CASSPSGDLTDTQYF; D gene: TRBD2; clone size: -; V gene: TRBV7-7; J gene: TRBJ2-3
CDR3 DNA: TGTGCCAGCAGCTTGGAACCAGCGTTCACCGGGGAGCTGTTTTTT; CDR3 protein: CASSLEPAFTGELFF; D gene: -; clone size: once; V gene: TRBV5-5; J gene: TRBJ2-2
CDR3 DNA: TGTGCCAGCAGCCCCGGGACACAATACGAGCAGTACTTC; CDR3 protein: CASSPGTQYEQYF; D gene: -; clone size: -; V gene: TRBV7-9; J gene: TRBJ2-7
CDR3 DNA: TGCAGCATATGGACGCTGACAGGAGCCGGGGAGCTGTTTTTT; CDR3 protein: CSIWTLTGAGELFF; D gene: -; clone size: -; V gene: TRBV29-1; J gene: TRBJ2-2
CDR3 DNA: TGTGCCAGCAGCCAAGCTCCCAACAGTCTCACTCACTACGAGCAGTACTTC; CDR3 protein: CASSQAPNSLTHYEQYF; D gene: -; clone size: -; V gene: TRBV4-2; J gene: TRBJ2-7
CDR3 DNA: TGTGCCAGCAGCCTTCTGCGGGGCGGCCTGGCCTATGGCTACACCTTC; CDR3 protein: CASSLLRGGLAYGYTF; D gene: -; clone size: once; V gene: TRBV6-6; J gene: TRBJ1-2
CDR3 DNA: TGTGCCACCAGCAGAGCCTCTACCACGGGACAGGGGAGCACAGATACGCAGTATTTT; CDR3 protein: CATSRASTTGQGSTDTQYF; D gene: TRBD1; clone size: -; V gene: TRBV15; J gene: TRBJ2-3
CDR3 DNA: TGTGCCAGCAGCGCCACCGGGACAGTGCAAGAGACCCAGTACTTC; CDR3 protein: CASSATGTVQETQYF; D gene: TRBD1; clone size: once; V gene: TRBV7-7; J gene: TRBJ2-5
CDR3 DNA: TGCGCCAGCAGCCAAGATTCCGGACAGGGGTCGCATACGCAGTATTTT; CDR3 protein: CASSQDSGQGSHTQYF; D gene: TRBD1; clone size: -; V gene: TRBV4-1; J gene: TRBJ2-3
CDR3 DNA: TGTGCCAGCACCCGGGACAGGTTGTATGGCTACACCTTC; CDR3 protein: CASTRDRLYGYTF; D gene: TRBD1; clone size: few; V gene: TRBV5-6; J gene: TRBJ1-2
CDR3 DNA: TGTGCCAGCAGCTTAGCGGCCAGGAACACTGAAGCTTTCTTT; CDR3 protein: CASSLAARNTEAFF; D gene: -; clone size: once; V gene: TRBV7-9; J gene: TRBJ1-1
CDR3 DNA: TGTGCCAGCAGCCTTCAGGACAGGGGTGACACTGAAGCTTTCTTT; CDR3 protein: CASSLQDRGDTEAFF; D gene: TRBD1; clone size: -; V gene: TRBV6-5; J gene: TRBJ1-1
CDR3 DNA: TGTGCCAGCAGTCGGACTAGCGGGGGTACGCAGTATTTT; CDR3 protein: CASSRTSGGTQYF; D gene: TRBD2; clone size: few; V gene: TRBV12-3/TRBV12-4; J gene: TRBJ2-3
CDR3 DNA: TGTGCCAGCAGCGTAGGTCTACAGGTCAACAATGAGCAGTTCTTC; CDR3 protein: CASSVGLQVNNEQFF; D gene: -; clone size: -; V gene: TRBV9; J gene: TRBJ2-1
CDR3 DNA: TGTGCCAGCAGTCGACGGGACAGGGGGCCCACACTTAACTATGGCTACACCTTC; CDR3 protein: CASSRRDRGPTLNYGYTF; D gene: TRBD1; clone size: -; V gene: TRBV6-6; J gene: TRBJ1-2
CDR3 DNA: TGTGCCAGCAGCTTAGCGGGGGGTTATGGCTACACCTTC; CDR3 protein: CASSLAGGYGYTF; D gene: -; clone size: -; V gene: TRBV11-2; J gene: TRBJ1-2
CDR3 DNA: TGTGCCAGCAGCTTAGGGACAGGGGGCCGATCACCCCTCCACTTT; CDR3 protein: CASSLGTGGRSPLHF; D gene: TRBD1; clone size: few; V gene: TRBV9; J gene: TRBJ1-6
CDR3 DNA: TGTGCCAGCAGTGATAAGGGGCACGGCACCGGGGAGCTGTTTTTT; CDR3 protein: CASSDKGHGTGELFF; D gene: -; clone size: few; V gene: TRBV6-1; J gene: TRBJ2-2
CDR3 DNA: TGTGCTAGTGGTTTGGGGTTTCAGGGTGGCTACACCTTC; CDR3 protein: CASGLGFQGGYTF; D gene: -; clone size: -; V gene: TRBV12-5; J gene: TRBJ1-2
CDR3 DNA: TGCGCCAGCAGCCCCTCTAGCAACACCTACAATGAGCAGTTCTTC; CDR3 protein: CASSPSSNTYNEQFF; D gene: -; clone size: -; V gene: TRBV4-1; J gene: TRBJ2-1
CDR3 DNA: TGTGCCAGCAGTTCTCCGGGACAGAATAACTATGGCTACACCTTC; CDR3 protein: CASSSPGQNNYGYTF; D gene: TRBD1; clone size: -; V gene: TRBV6-6; J gene: TRBJ1-2
CDR3 DNA: TGTGCCAGCAGCTTTCCCCCGGGACAGGCTGGCTACACCTTC; CDR3 protein: CASSFPPGQAGYTF; D gene: TRBD1; clone size: -; V gene: TRBV7-2; J gene: TRBJ1-2
CDR3 DNA: TGTGCCAGCAGCTTAGTGGCGGAGACAGAGAACGAGCAGTACTTC; CDR3 protein: CASSLVAETENEQYF; D gene: -; clone size: -; V gene: TRBV7-9; J gene: TRBJ2-7
CDR3 DNA: TGTGCCAGCAGCGTAGTGGGACAGGTTTTAGATACGCAGTATTTT; CDR3 protein: CASSVVGQVLDTQYF; D gene: TRBD1; clone size: -; V gene: TRBV9; J gene: TRBJ2-3
CDR3 DNA: TGTGCCAGCAGCGTCGGACAGGGATTCTCTGGAAACACCATATATTTT; CDR3 protein: CASSVGQGFSGNTIYF; D gene: TRBD1; clone size: -; V gene: TRBV9; J gene: TRBJ1-3
CDR3 DNA: TGTGCCAGCAGCTTAAGCCGGGTACCCTATTATGGCTACACCTTC; CDR3 protein: CASSLSRVPYYGYTF; D gene: -; clone size: once; V gene: TRBV7-8; J gene: TRBJ1-2
CDR3 DNA: TGTGCCAGCAGACCCGGACTAACCACAGATACGCAGTATTTT; CDR3 protein: CASRPGLTTDTQYF; D gene: -; clone size: -; V gene: TRBV6-5; J gene: TRBJ2-3
CDR3 DNA: TGCGCCAGCAGCCAAGACTGGGACAGGGACTACAATGAGCAGTTCTTC; CDR3 protein: CASSQDWDRDYNEQFF; D gene: TRBD1; clone size: -; V gene: TRBV4-1; J gene: TRBJ2-1
CDR3 DNA: TGTGCCAGAGCTAGGGCGACTAGCGGGGCCTACAATGAGCAGTTCTTC; CDR3 protein: CARARATSGAYNEQFF; D gene: TRBD2; clone size: -; V gene: TRBV5-3; J gene: TRBJ2-1
CDR3 DNA: TGTGCCACCAGCAGAGATAGCGGTCCCGAGCAGTACTTC; CDR3 protein: CATSRDSGPEQYF; D gene: -; clone size: few; V gene: TRBV15; J gene: TRBJ2-7
CDR3 DNA: TGTGCCAGCAGTTTAAAACCAGGGGGCCTGGATGGCTACACCTTC; CDR3 protein: CASSLKPGGLDGYTF; D gene: TRBD1; clone size: once; V gene: TRBV27; J gene: TRBJ1-2
CDR3 DNA: TGCGCCAGCAGTGGGACACCCTTGGGTACCTCCTACAATGAGCAGTTCTTC; CDR3 protein: CASSGTPLGTSYNEQFF; D gene: -; clone size: -; V gene: TRBV5-1; J gene: TRBJ2-1
CDR3 DNA: TGTGCCAGCAGTTCTGCGCTAGCGGGGGCCCACAATGAGCAGTTCTTC; CDR3 protein: CASSSALAGAHNEQFF; D gene: TRBD2; clone size: -; V gene: TRBV6-5; J gene: TRBJ2-1
CDR3 DNA: TGTGCCAGCAGCTTGGGGAGGGGCTGGTACGAGCAGTACTTC; CDR3 protein: CASSLGRGWYEQYF; D gene: -; clone size: -; V gene: TRBV5-5; J gene: TRBJ2-7
CDR3 DNA: TGTGCCATCAGTGACATGAATGAGCAGTTCTTC; CDR3 protein: CAISDMNEQFF; D gene: -; clone size: -; V gene: TRBV10-3; J gene: TRBJ2-1
CDR3 DNA: TGCGCCAGCAGCCAAGTAGCGGGGAACACAGATACGCAGTATTTT; CDR3 protein: CASSQVAGNTDTQYF; D gene: TRBD2; clone size: -; V gene: TRBV4-1; J gene: TRBJ2-3